Sequencing of this T cell receptor beta chain was carried out in a study of early T cells in non-severe SARS-CoV-2 infection. Unique molecular identifiers tagged individual cDNA molecules. TCRdb re-analysed the 5' RACE reads in MiXCR, keeping a single row per CDR3 protein. The sample shows 60,000 to 75,000 distinct CDR3 sequences, about 4.9% of them seen only once. This clonotype was recorded many times. The trim removed 8 bases at V and 4 bases at J, leaving 3 bases unmatched. CDR1 SGHTA and CDR2 FQGNSA come from the germline V gene. The CDR3 is 13 residues long. The chain employs TRBV7-2 and TRBJ2-7; 12 positions match TRBD2. The sequence was collected from an adult who was a healthcare worker with PCR-confirmed SARS-CoV-2 infection or an uninfected control (not recorded which). The donor label of this sample is uncertain. Material: whole blood, obtained at baseline. CDR3 region: CASDTSGGYEQYF. CDR3 DNA sequence: TGTGCCAGCGATACTAGCGGGGGGTACGAGCAGTACTTC.